Here is one T cell receptor (beta chain) with its context. This clone was seen a single time. This clone's antigen is unknown. No base quality values were provided; no much bigger clone lies one nucleotide off. This sample was included in a study of T cell responses to AZD1222 COVID-19 vaccine listed by TCRdb under 2021. Regarding the study in general: AZD1222 recipients with second doses at about 4 weeks or about 12 weeks were pooled, because spike-specific TCR depth and breadth did not differ between schedules. TCR sequencing was performed for 230 to 250 trial participants, of whom 200 to 220 were given two doses of AZD1222 and approximately 25 were given two doses of MenACWY control vaccine. Trial participants were enrolled into age subgroups of 18-55, 56-69 and 70-plus years, which contained 148, 28 and 57 TCR-sequenced participants, respectively. Overall results and qualifications from the work: A significant rise in spike-specific TCR breadth and depth was observed after two AZD1222 doses relative to day 0 and relative to MenACWY recipients. Because no day 14 peak-response samples were available, repertoires were characterized only after the peak T cell response. Conclusions about previously exposed vaccinees were limited because only six or seven AZD1222 recipients were SARS-CoV-2 seropositive at baseline. The vaccine-associated CD4 TCRs covered the entire spike protein, and the dominant responses fell in regions 160-218 and 743-854. Reportedly, almost half of the unique spike-specific TCRs recognized epitopes lying outside the regions that are mutated in the B.1.351 and B.1.1.7 variants. Participants were mostly white British, with more females than males. The authors suggested clonal diversity may have been underestimated. In the small 56-69-year group, the increase in depth fell short of significance, most likely because of low power.

Per the publication, the time point label means: baseline before first vaccination. Vaccinee samples came from UK trials COV001 and COV002, including a single-blind randomized controlled phase 2/3 trial of AZD1222 (ChAdOx1 nCoV-19) in healthy adults. For TCRbeta chain sequencing, PBMC samples from trial participants were taken at day 0 and at day 28 after the second dose. The CDR3 regions of human TCRbeta chains were analyzed by immunosequencing. Per the authors' processing: TCRs in the repertoires were matched against a reference library of SARS-CoV-2-specific TCRs that had been generated with the MIRA antigen-specificity platform. Breadth was defined as the fraction of unique TCRs that were SARS-CoV-2-associated. Depth was defined as the fraction of total T cells that were SARS-CoV-2-associated. Using the MIRA data, each spike-specific TCR was mapped to the spike region that the TCR reacts to and placed in a CD4 or CD8 class. Log10-transformed breadth and depth values were compared by one-way ANOVA with Sidak's multiple comparisons tests. Imported from immuneACCESS, the table was reduced by TCRdb to in-frame sequences with V and J called. These copies leave out some clones; in studies compared against another copy, an unresolved V gene accounts for under half, and the cause of the remainder is not known. From that table come the V and J calls and clone size; the DNA was used to work out D and trimming. The sample table shows 70,000 to 90,000 clones, and roughly nine tenths are seen once. The top ten constitute around 3% of the sample.

The sample in question was peripheral blood, obtained on day 0 of AZD1222 vaccination. The clonotype comes from an adult in good health.

Here the CDR3 is given as CASSQDPQEVNSPLHF. The DNA sequence follows: TGTGCCAGCAGCCAAGATCCGCAGGAAGTGAATTCACCCCTCCACTTT. The chain uses TRBV3-1 (or the pseudogene TRBV3-2) and TRBJ1-6, with no confidently assigned D gene. The CDR3 covers 16 residues, taking in both the cysteine and the phenylalanine. Of all the DNA, just the CDR3 is kept, 48 bases in frame from base 1. The junction carries 13 bases between V and J, which are trimmed by 0 bases and 7 bases respectively. The germline V gene encodes CDR1 LGHDT and CDR2 YNNKEL (reference sequence).